What follows is one TCR beta chain and its context. The antigen remains undetermined. The protocol was immunoSEQ multiplex PCR, while the TCRdb copy is restricted to in-frame clones and leaves out a portion. The data show 180,000 or so clones, less than 95% seen once. This sample stems from a study of T cell responses to AZD1222 COVID-19 vaccine. Findings and caveats of the study: Targets within unmutated variant regions were reportedly found for nearly half of spike-specific TCRs. Receipt of two AZD1222 doses was followed by a rise in Spike-specific TCR breadth and depth. Most donors were white British and more were female, and clonal diversity was possibly underestimated.

Germline-derived CDR1 and CDR2 are SGHRS and YFSETQ. Trimming removed 1 base at V and 2 bases at J, with 10 bases between. The CDR3 is 15 amino acids. The sample was peripheral blood, taken on day 0 of AZD1222 vaccination. This chain links TRBV5-1 with TRBJ1-5; tentative D call: TRBD1 (5 bases). The TCR sequence derives from an adult in good health. CDR3: CASSLLGDGNQPQHF. In DNA, the CDR3 is TGCGCCAGCAGCTTGTTAGGGGACGGCAATCAGCCCCAGCATTTT.